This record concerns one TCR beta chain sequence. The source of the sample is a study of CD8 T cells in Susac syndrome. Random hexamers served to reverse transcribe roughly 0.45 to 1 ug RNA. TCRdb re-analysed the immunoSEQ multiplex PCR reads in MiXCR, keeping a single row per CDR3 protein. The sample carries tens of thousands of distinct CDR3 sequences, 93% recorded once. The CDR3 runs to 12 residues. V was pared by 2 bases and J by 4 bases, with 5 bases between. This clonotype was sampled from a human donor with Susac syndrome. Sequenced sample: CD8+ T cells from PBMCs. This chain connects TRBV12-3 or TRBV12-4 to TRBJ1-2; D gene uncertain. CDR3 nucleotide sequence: TGTGCCAGCAGTTTATCCGTCTATGGCTACACCTTC. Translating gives CASSLSVYGYTF.